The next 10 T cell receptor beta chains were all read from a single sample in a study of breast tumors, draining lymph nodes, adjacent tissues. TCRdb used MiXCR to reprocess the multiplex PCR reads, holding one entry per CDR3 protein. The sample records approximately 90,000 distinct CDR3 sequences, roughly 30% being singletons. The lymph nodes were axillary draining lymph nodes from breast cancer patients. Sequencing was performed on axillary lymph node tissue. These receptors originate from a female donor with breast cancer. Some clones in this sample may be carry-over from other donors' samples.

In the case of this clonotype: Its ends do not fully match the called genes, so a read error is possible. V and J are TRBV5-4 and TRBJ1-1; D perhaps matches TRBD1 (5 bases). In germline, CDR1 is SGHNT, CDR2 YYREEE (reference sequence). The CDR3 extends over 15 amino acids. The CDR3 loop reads CASSLGGTGNTEAFF. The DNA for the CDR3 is TGTGCCAGCAGCTTGGGGGGGACTGGAAACACCGAAGCTTTCTTT. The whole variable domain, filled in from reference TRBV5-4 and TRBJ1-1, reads ETGVTQSPTHLIKTRGQQVTLRCSSQSGHNTVSWYQQALGQGPQFIFQYYREEENGRGNFPPRFSGLQFPNYSSELNVNALELDDSALYLCASSLGGTGNTEAFFGQGTRLTVV.

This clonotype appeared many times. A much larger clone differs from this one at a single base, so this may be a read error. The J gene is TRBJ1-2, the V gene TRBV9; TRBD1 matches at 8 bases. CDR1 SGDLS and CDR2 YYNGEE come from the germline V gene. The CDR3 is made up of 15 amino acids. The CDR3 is CASSVAGQGHYGSTF. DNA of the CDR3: TGTGCCAGCAGCGTAGCTGGACAGGGCCATTATGGCTCCACCTTC. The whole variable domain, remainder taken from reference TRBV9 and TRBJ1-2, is DSGVTQTPKHLITATGQRVTLRCSPRSGDLSVYWYQQSLDQGLQFLIQYYNGEERAKGNILERFSAQQFPDLHSELNLSSLELGDSALYFCASSVAGQGHYGSTFGSGTRLTVV.

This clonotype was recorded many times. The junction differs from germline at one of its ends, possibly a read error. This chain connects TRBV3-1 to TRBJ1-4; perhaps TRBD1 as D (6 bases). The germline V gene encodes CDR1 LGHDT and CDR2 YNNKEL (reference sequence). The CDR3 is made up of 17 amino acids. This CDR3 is CASSRIRTGPTSEKLFF. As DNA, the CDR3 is TGTGCCAGCAGCCGCATAAGAACAGGGCCCACTAGTGAAAAACTGTTTTTT.

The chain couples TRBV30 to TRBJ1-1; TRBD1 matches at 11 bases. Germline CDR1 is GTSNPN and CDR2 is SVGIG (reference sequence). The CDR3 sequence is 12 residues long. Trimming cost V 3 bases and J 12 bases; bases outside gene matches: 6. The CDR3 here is CAWRRGQGGTFF. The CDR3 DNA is TGTGCCTGGAGACGGGGACAGGGGGGCACTTTCTTT.

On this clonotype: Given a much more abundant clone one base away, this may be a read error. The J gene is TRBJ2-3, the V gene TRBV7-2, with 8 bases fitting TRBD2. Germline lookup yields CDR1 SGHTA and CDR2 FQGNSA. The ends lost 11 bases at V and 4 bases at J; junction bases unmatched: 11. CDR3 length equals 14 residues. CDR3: CAAGRGGGADTQYF. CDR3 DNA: TGTGCCGCAGGTCGGGGGGGGGGCGCAGATACGCAGTATTTT.

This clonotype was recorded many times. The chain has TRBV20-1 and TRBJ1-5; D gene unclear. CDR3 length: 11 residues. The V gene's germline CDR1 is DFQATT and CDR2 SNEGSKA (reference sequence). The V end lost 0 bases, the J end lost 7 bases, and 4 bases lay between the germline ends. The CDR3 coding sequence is TGCAGTGCTAGAGACGGACAGCCCCAGCATTTT. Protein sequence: CSARDGQPQHF.

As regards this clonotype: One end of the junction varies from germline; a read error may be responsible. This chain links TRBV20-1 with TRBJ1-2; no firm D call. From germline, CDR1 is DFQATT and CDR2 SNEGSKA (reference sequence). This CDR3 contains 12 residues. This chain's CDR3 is CSAIDTNYGYTF. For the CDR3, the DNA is TGCAGTGCTATCGACACTAACTACGGCTACACCTTC.

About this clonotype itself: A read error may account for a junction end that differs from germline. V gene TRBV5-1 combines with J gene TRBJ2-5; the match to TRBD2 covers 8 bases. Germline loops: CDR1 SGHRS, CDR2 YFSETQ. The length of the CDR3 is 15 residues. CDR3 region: CASSVGGLEKETQYF. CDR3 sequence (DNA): TGTGCCAGCAGCGTGGGGGGACTAGAGAAAGAGACCCAGTACTTC.

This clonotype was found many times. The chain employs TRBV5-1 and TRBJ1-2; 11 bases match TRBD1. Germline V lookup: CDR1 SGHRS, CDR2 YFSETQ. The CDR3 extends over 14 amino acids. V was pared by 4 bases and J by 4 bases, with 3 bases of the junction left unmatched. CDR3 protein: CASSIGQGAYGYTF. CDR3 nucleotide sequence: TGCGCCAGCAGCATAGGACAGGGGGCCTATGGCTACACCTTC.

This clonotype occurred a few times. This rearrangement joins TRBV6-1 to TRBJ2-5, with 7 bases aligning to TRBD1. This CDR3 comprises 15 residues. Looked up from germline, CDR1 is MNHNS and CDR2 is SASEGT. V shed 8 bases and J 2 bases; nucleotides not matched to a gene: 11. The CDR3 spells CASSERQGTQETQYF. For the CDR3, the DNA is TGTGCCAGCTCAGAGAGACAGGGCACACAAGAGACCCAGTACTTC.